A selection of T cell receptor beta chains follows, all from one sample in a study of identical twins. TCRdb fed the 5' RACE reads into MiXCR, producing one record per CDR3 protein. This sample has 350,000 to 450,000 distinct CDR3 sequences, with approximately 17% found just once. The sample was naive T cells sorted from blood. The receptor source for this set is a man between 50 and 59 years old in good health. Each CDR3 is given with its conserved first and last residue. Each record gives: CDR3 protein, CDR3 DNA, V gene, J gene, clone size, D gene, CDR3 length. A D gene is named only where the DNA matches it firmly. The size field is filled for only some rows; it gives once, few, many or a size class.

CDR3: CASSGETGYNTGELFF; DNA: TGTGCCAGCAGTGGGGAGACAGGGTACAACACCGGGGAGCTGTTTTTT; V: TRBV27; J: TRBJ2-2; size: many; D: TRBD1; length: 16
CDR3: CASSLIWRAHYEQYF; DNA: TGTGCCAGCAGTTTAATTTGGCGGGCTCACTACGAGCAGTACTTC; V: TRBV28; J: TRBJ2-7; size: few; D: NA; length: 15
CDR3: CASSPAVRGTRVEQFF; DNA: TGTGCCAGCAGCCCCGCGGTGCGGGGGACCAGGGTTGAGCAGTTCTTC; V: TRBV7-6; J: TRBJ2-1; size: NA; D: TRBD2; length: 16
CDR3: CSARGPSGRSYNEQFF; DNA: TGCAGTGCTAGGGGCCCTAGCGGGAGATCCTACAATGAGCAGTTCTTC; V: TRBV20-1; J: TRBJ2-1; size: many; D: TRBD2; length: 16
CDR3: CASSQAAGEGETQYF; DNA: TGTGCCAGCAGCCAAGCAGCGGGGGAGGGTGAGACCCAGTACTTC; V: TRBV4-2; J: TRBJ2-5; size: few; D: TRBD2; length: 15
CDR3: CASSVGGQGTGELFF; DNA: TGTGCCAGCAGCGTAGGAGGACAGGGAACCGGGGAGCTGTTTTTT; V: TRBV9; J: TRBJ2-2; size: few; D: TRBD1; length: 15
CDR3: CAISESRGGGETQYF; DNA: TGTGCCATCAGTGAGTCGAGGGGCGGCGGAGAGACCCAGTACTTC; V: TRBV10-3; J: TRBJ2-5; size: NA; D: NA; length: 15
CDR3: CASADGGRTGELFF; DNA: TGTGCCAGCGCGGACGGGGGGCGGACCGGGGAGCTGTTTTTT; V: TRBV7-9; J: TRBJ2-2; size: many; D: NA; length: 14
CDR3: CASSFLAQNEQFF; DNA: TGTGCCAGCAGCTTCCTAGCCCAGAATGAGCAGTTCTTC; V: TRBV5-8; J: TRBJ2-1; size: many; D: NA; length: 13
CDR3: CASSASGGSDTDTQYF; DNA: TGTGCCAGCAGCGCCAGTGGAGGGTCTGACACAGATACGCAGTATTTT; V: TRBV9; J: TRBJ2-3; size: few; D: NA; length: 16